This T cell receptor (beta chain) was profiled in a study of shared clonotypes between healthy human individuals. Study results and limitations: Naive subsets generally exceeded memory subsets in estimated richness.

The CDR3 runs 16 residues. Trimming left V 4 bases short and J 0 bases short, with 15 bases between. In germline, CDR1 is SGHAT, CDR2 FQNNGV. Authors' data handling: With immunoSEQ giving junction-only sequences and no quality scores, filtering differed. The data were produced by immunoSEQ multiplex PCR, yet TCRdb's version contains in-frame clones alone and is incomplete. D and trimming were read from the DNA, whereas the V and J calls and clone size are those reported in that table. Of over 950,000 clones in the sample, roughly 77% were seen once. This clone was picked up a small number of times. Its specificity is not known.

The chain links TRBV11-2 to TRBJ1-1, with TRBD1 as a possible D gene (6 bases). The sample consisted of memory CD4+ T cells from PBMCs. This sample's subset: CD45RA-negative fraction. The origin of this receptor is a man aged 18 to 30 in good health. Some clones in this sample may be carry-over from other donors' samples. The CDR3 here is CASSSYRDTLNTEAFF. DNA for the CDR3: TGTGCCAGCAGCTCATACCGGGACACTCTGAACACTGAAGCTTTCTTT.